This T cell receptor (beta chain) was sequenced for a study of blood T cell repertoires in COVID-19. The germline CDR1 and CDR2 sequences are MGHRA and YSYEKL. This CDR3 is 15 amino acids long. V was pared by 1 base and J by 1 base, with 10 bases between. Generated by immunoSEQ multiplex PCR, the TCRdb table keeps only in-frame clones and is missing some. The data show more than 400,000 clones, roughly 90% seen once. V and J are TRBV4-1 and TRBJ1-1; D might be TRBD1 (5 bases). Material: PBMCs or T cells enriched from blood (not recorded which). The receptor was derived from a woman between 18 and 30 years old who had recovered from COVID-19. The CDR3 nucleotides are TGCGCCAGCAGCCAAGCTGGGGGGGAGAACACTGAAGCTTTCTTT. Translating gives CASSQAGGENTEAFF.